Sequencing of this TCR beta chain was carried out in a study of CXCR3-negative and CXCR3-positive naive CD8 T cells (dated by TCRdb to the late 2010s). Looking at the study overall: In total, about 150 million TRB reads were obtained, corresponding to roughly 1.5 +/- 0.3 million reads per library. Diversity and physicochemical repertoire analyses were performed on about 12 donors pooled from two independent experiments. TRBV-TRBJ cluster analysis included naive subsets from roughly 5 donors and memory cells from 3 donors. The investigation overall reported the following: Because CXCR3 expression was partially decreased after cryopreservation, freshly isolated PBMCs were used for most assays. Compared with CXCR3-negative naive cells, CXCR3-positive naive cells had TRB CDR3s with higher hydrophobicity (lower Kidera factor 4), lower energy, and higher strength and volume indices. Because surface CD5, which is linked to self-reactivity in mice, was comparable between the naive subsets, TCR interaction strength was also inferred from TRB CDR3 physicochemical properties. Similar TRBV-TRBJ usage was shown by naive CXCR3-negative and CXCR3-positive cells from the same donor, whereas distinct patterns were shown by memory cells. Comparably high repertoire diversity was found in both naive subsets, whereas much lower repertoire diversity was found in memory CD8+ T cells.

From the cysteine up to the phenylalanine, the CDR3 has a length of 15 residues. No DNA sequence is on record. CDR1 SGHRS and CDR2 YFSETQ were looked up in the germline V gene. Sequencing relied on a NextSeq 550. The Human TCR Profiling Kit (MiLaboratory) was used to prepare UMI-labeled 5' RACE TRB cDNA libraries. The full amount of extracted RNA was used for cDNA synthesis, and the full amount of resulting cDNA was used for PCR amplification. Libraries were prepared in parallel using an identical number of PCR cycles. Per the source publication's procedure: With a requirement of at least two reads per UMI, MIGEC and MiXCR extracted about 49,000 +/- 11,000 unique UMI-labeled TRB cDNA molecules per library. Each library averaged 40,000 +/- 10,000 functional in-frame TRB CDR3 nucleotide clonotypes without stop codons. After downsampling to 5000 UMI-labeled TRB molecules per sample, diversity metrics such as normalized Shannon-Wiener and Chao1 were calculated in VDJtools. VDJtools computed clonotype-size-weighted physicochemical properties of the central five CDR3 residues: interaction energy, strength, volume and Kidera factor 4. TCRdb reprocessed the raw reads; every CDR3 protein sequence is a single record, and DNA is not supplied. None of the V and J calls come from the authors' own analysis; TCRdb made them. This sample's table carries 70,000 to 95,000 distinct CDR3 sequences. The ten largest clones add up to around 1.7% of the sample.

On this clonotype: What this receptor recognizes is not known.

For every CD8+ T cell subset, 300,000 cells were flow-sorted straight into RLT lysis buffer, and each subset was sorted in triplicate. To exclude memory contaminants, naive CD8+ T cells were stringently defined as CD45RO-CCR7+CD27+CD95-. Peripheral blood mononuclear cells were isolated from buffy coats using standard density gradient centrifugation. A FACSAria III was used to flow-sort naive CD8+ T cells into CXCR3-negative and CXCR3-positive populations. An RNeasy Mini Kit was used to extract total RNA from the sorted cells. This TCR derives from a human donor in good health. Some clones in this sample may be carry-over from other donors' samples. The V and J genes are TRBV5-1 and TRBJ2-1; without DNA, the TCRdb call of TRBD2 cannot be checked. Sequencing was performed on naive CXCR3- CD8+ T cells from blood. In light of the paper, this sample's cell subset or site label describes: CD45RO-CCR7+CD27+CD95- naive CD8+ T cells lacking CXCR3 (TNR3-). This receptor has the CDR3 CASSTSGGTYNEQFF.